These 24 T cell receptor beta chains were all obtained from the same sample, sequenced in a study of cytomegalovirus exposure and HLA in healthy donors. It was with 60 Vbeta and 13 Jbeta primers that the PCR ran. TCRdb's copy holds only in-frame clones and misses some; the assay was immunoSEQ multiplex PCR. The data hold about 150,000 clones, with 70% to 80% observed a single time. The sequenced sample consisted of PBMCs. The receptors shown here come from a man aged 30 to 45 in good health and CMV-seronegative.

V gene TRBV9 combines with J gene TRBJ2-3; 7 nucleotides match TRBD1. V was clipped by 0 bases and J by 0 bases; unmatched bases: 10. This CDR3 spans 18 amino acids. Germline CDR1 is SGDLS and CDR2 is YYNGEE. CDR3 amino acids: CASSVALWGQSSTDTQYF. The CDR3 DNA sequence: TGTGCCAGCAGCGTAGCCCTTTGGGGACAGTCTAGCACAGATACGCAGTATTTT.

V is TRBV7-2 and J is TRBJ1-4; a possible D gene is TRBD1 (5 bases). This CDR3 comprises 19 residues. V lost 1 base to trimming and J lost 3 bases, with 21 bases between them. Germline CDR1 is SGHTA and CDR2 is FQGNSA. The CDR3 nucleotides read TGTGCCAGCAGCTTAGAAGGGTTGGGGGGGTGGGGAGCTAATGAAAAACTGTTTTTT. This translates into CASSLEGLGGWGANEKLFF.

The chain links TRBV6-6 to TRBJ2-5, with 9 nucleotides matching TRBD1. The junction had 4 bases not matched to a gene; V was cut back by 5 bases and J by 3 bases. The CDR3 has 14 residues. In germline, CDR1 is MNHNY, CDR2 SVGAGI (reference sequence). The CDR3 region is CASSRWDREETQYF. CDR3 in DNA: TGTGCCAGCAGTCGGTGGGACAGGGAAGAGACCCAGTACTTC.

The chain joins TRBV6-5 to TRBJ2-7, with TRBD1 as a possible D gene (6 bases). Germline V lookup: CDR1 MNHEY, CDR2 SVGAGI. The V gene lost 10 bases and the J gene lost 0 bases, with 13 bases spanning the gap. There are 13 residues in the CDR3. CDR3 nucleotides: TGTGCCACTGGGGGCGGATTCTCCTACGAGCAGTACTTC. Translation: CATGGGFSYEQYF.

The genes are TRBV19 and TRBJ1-1; tentatively, D is TRBD1 (5 bases). V lost 6 bases and J 8 bases, leaving 13 bases between the germline ends. CDR1 and CDR2 (germline): LNHDA, SQIVND (reference sequence). This CDR3 contains 12 residues. This CDR3 is CASSFRGAEAFF. CDR3 sequence (DNA): TGTGCCAGTAGCTTCCGTGGGGCAGAAGCTTTCTTT.

This rearrangement joins TRBV2 to TRBJ2-1, with 13 nucleotides matching TRBD2. Trimming removed 5 bases from V and 3 bases from J; junction bases left unmatched: 4. CDR1 is SNHLY, CDR2 FYNNEI, per germline. The CDR3 is made up of 16 amino acids. In DNA, the CDR3 is TGTGCCAGCAGTCGGACTAGCGGGGGTTTCTACAATGAGCAGTTCTTC. Translation: CASSRTSGGFYNEQFF.

This clone was observed once. J is TRBJ2-3 and V is TRBV6-1, with a possible D match to TRBD1 (6 bases). Germline lookup yields CDR1 MNHNS and CDR2 SASEGT. This CDR3 has 15 amino acids. Deletions cut 8 bases from V and 1 base from J, with 16 bases between. The CDR3 region has the DNA TGTGCCAGCGGCAAAGAGGGGGTAGGCACAGATACGCAGTATTTT. This encodes CASGKEGVGTDTQYF.

The gene calls are TRBV5-4 and TRBJ2-7; TRBD2 agrees at 9 bases. The CDR3 runs 17 residues. Germline CDR1 reads SGHNT; CDR2 reads YYREEE (reference sequence). The trim removed 4 bases at V and 2 bases at J, leaving 13 bases unmatched. The CDR3 reads CASSPGWGSGRTYEQYF. The CDR3, as DNA: TGTGCCAGCAGCCCCGGATGGGGTAGCGGGAGAACCTACGAGCAGTACTTC.

This chain joins TRBV4-2 and TRBJ1-6; D is unclear. Germline values: CDR1 LGHNA, CDR2 YNFKEQ. The CDR3 is made up of 15 amino acids. V shed 0 bases and J shed 4 bases, with 7 bases lying between them. The CDR3 here is CASSQDSGYNSPLHF. In nucleotides, the CDR3 is TGTGCCAGCAGCCAAGATTCAGGATATAATTCACCCCTCCACTTT.

This clone came up once. This chain links TRBV7-2 with TRBJ2-7, with 8 positions matching TRBD1. The V gene end was trimmed by 1 base and the J gene end by 2 bases; junction bases not matched to a gene: 7. The CDR3 is 16 amino acids. Looked up from germline, CDR1 is SGHTA and CDR2 is FQGNSA. The chain's CDR3 is CASSLEGPGGTYEQYF. The CDR3, as DNA: TGTGCCAGCAGCTTAGAAGGTCCAGGGGGCACCTACGAGCAGTACTTC.

The rearrangement joins TRBV15 to TRBJ1-3; maybe TRBD1 (6 bases). CDR3 size: 15 residues. Germline V gene data show CDR1 as LNHNV and CDR2 as YYDKDF (reference sequence). Trimming stripped 1 base from V and 2 bases from J, with 9 bases between. Written as DNA, the CDR3 is TGTGCCACCAGCAGAGTAGCAGGGGCTGGAAACACCATATATTTT. As protein: CATSRVAGAGNTIYF.

The chain couples TRBV27 to TRBJ1-5; D not certain. The CDR3 length is 13 residues. The ends were cut back, 0 bases at V and 4 bases at J, with 4 bases in the middle. Germline V gene data show CDR1 as MNHEY and CDR2 as SMNVEV (reference sequence). DNA for the CDR3: TGTGCCAGCAGTTTATCCGCGAATCAGCCCCAGCATTTT. Translating gives CASSLSANQPQHF.

The V call is TRBV28, the J call TRBJ2-7; D possibly corresponds to TRBD2 (5 bases). Looked up from germline, CDR1 is MDHEN and CDR2 is SYDVKM. The V end was cut by 3 bases, the J end by 4 bases, with 13 bases between. This CDR3 has 14 amino acids. The CDR3 sequence is CASSFGLRIYEQYF. CDR3 bases: TGTGCCAGCAGTTTCGGACTCCGGATATACGAGCAGTACTTC.

With regard to this clone: The germline gene is not matched at one end of the junction; a read error may be the cause. V is TRBV29-1 and J is TRBJ1-6, with TRBD1 identical over 8 bases. CDR3 size: 12 residues. The germline gives CDR1 SQVTM, CDR2 ANQGSEA. As DNA, the CDR3 is TGCAGCGTACGGGACAGGTATTCACCCCTCAACTTT. It specifies CSVRDRYSPLNF.

The chain couples TRBV2 to TRBJ2-3; 7 bases agree with TRBD1. V dropped 7 bases and J dropped 3; count of bases not matched to a gene: 4. The germline CDR1 and CDR2 sequences are SNHLY and FYNNEI. The CDR3 runs 13 residues. The CDR3 loop reads CASKLQGTDTQYF. CDR3 bases: TGTGCCAGCAAGCTACAGGGGACAGATACGCAGTATTTT.

The chain recombines TRBV21-1 with TRBJ1-5. TRBV21-1 is listed as a pseudogene. The CDR3 is 15 residues long. This CDR3 reads CASSPPAGRNQPQHF. The CDR3 coding sequence is TGTGCCAGCAGCCCACCGGCGGGGAGGAATCAGCCCCAGCATTTT.

The genes are TRBV2 and TRBJ1-1; 8 positions match TRBD1. The CDR3 runs 14 residues. The V gene's germline CDR1 is SNHLY and CDR2 FYNNEI. The J segment lost 1 base and the V segment lost 4 bases, leaving 2 bases of the junction unmatched. In DNA, the CDR3 is TGTGCCAGCAGTGCCGGGACAGGGAACACTGAAGCTTTCTTT. Translating it yields CASSAGTGNTEAFF.

This chain joins TRBV27 and TRBJ2-7; TRBD1 is a possible D gene (6 bases). The CDR3 covers 14 residues. The V and J ends lost 5 bases and 2 bases respectively, with 13 bases between them. Looked up from germline, CDR1 is MNHEY and CDR2 is SMNVEV (reference sequence). In nucleotides, the CDR3 is TGTGCCAGCAGTAACAGGGTATTCCCCTACGAGCAGTACTTC. It translates to CASSNRVFPYEQYF.

The rearrangement joins TRBV5-4 to TRBJ2-7, with D uncertain. CDR3 length: 15 amino acids. Germline CDR1 SGHNT, CDR2 YYREEE (reference sequence). V lost 5 bases and J 2 bases, leaving 17 bases between the germline ends. The CDR3 region is CASSQLAQPPYEQYF. The CDR3 DNA reads TGTGCCAGCAGTCAGTTGGCACAACCCCCCTACGAGCAGTACTTC.

The V and J genes are TRBV7-8 and TRBJ2-1; tentative D call: TRBD1 (6 bases). V lost 5 bases to trimming and J lost 11 bases, with 19 bases between them. Germline values: CDR1 SGHVS, CDR2 FQNEAQ. The CDR3 loop spans 14 amino acids. CDR3: CASSVNRVSRKQFF. In DNA, the CDR3 is TGTGCCAGCAGCGTGAACAGGGTCTCAAGGAAGCAGTTCTTC. Based on the CDR3 plus reference TRBV7-8 and TRBJ2-1, the full variable domain is GAGVSQSPRYKVAKRGQDVALRCDPISGHVSLFWYQQALGQGPEFLTYFQNEAQLDKSGLPSDRFFAERPEGSVSTLKIQRTQQEDSAVYLCASSVNRVSRKQFFGPGTRLTVL.

This chain uses TRBV14 with TRBJ1-2; D is perhaps TRBD1 (5 bases). The CDR3 is made up of 15 amino acids. V shed 2 bases and J shed 8 bases, with 18 bases lying between them. CDR1 is SGHDN, CDR2 FVKESK, per germline. CDR3 in amino acids: CASSQSGRAWLGYTF. CDR3 sequence (DNA): TGTGCCAGCAGCCAATCGGGCAGGGCCTGGTTGGGCTACACCTTC.

This chain uses TRBV11-3 with TRBJ1-4, with 7 bases lining up with TRBD1. V lost 5 bases and J lost 0; bases outside the gene matches: 6. Germline V lookup: CDR1 SGHNT, CDR2 YENEEA. The CDR3 has 16 amino acids. CDR3 coding DNA: TGTGCCAGCAGCCCCCGGGACAGCTCAACTAATGAAAAACTGTTTTTT. It specifies CASSPRDSSTNEKLFF. Complete variable domain (other parts from reference TRBV11-3 and TRBJ1-4): EAGVVQSPRYKIIEKKQPVAFWCNPISGHNTLYWYLQNLGQGPELLIRYENEEAVDDSQLPKDRFSAERLKGVDSTLKIQPAELGDSAVYLCASSPRDSSTNEKLFFGSGTQLSVL.

In the case of this clone: The sample contains more than one DNA sequence encoding this CDR3. The rearrangement uses TRBV30 and TRBJ1-2; D ambiguous. V was shortened by 2 bases and J by 3 bases, with 4 bases between the two germline ends. The CDR3 length is 11 residues. Germline assignment: CDR1 GTSNPN and CDR2 SVGIG (reference sequence). The CDR3, as DNA: TGTGCCTGGAGTTTAGACTATGGCTACACCTTC. This encodes CAWSLDYGYTF.

This clone has only a few counts. The chain joins TRBV5-1 to TRBJ1-1; 8 bases are shared with TRBD1. Looked up from germline, CDR1 is SGHRS and CDR2 is YFSETQ. Losses at the gene ends were 7 bases for V and 5 bases for J; bases not matched to a gene: 7. The CDR3 length is 13 residues. The CDR3 coding sequence is TGCGCCAGCGGCAACAGGGGGGATACTGAAGCTTTCTTT. It specifies CASGNRGDTEAFF.